A single T cell receptor (beta chain) is shown here with its context. The antigen is unknown. These data come from a study of CD8+ T cells in alopecia areata. Trimming removed 1 base at V and 3 bases at J, with 7 bases between. This CDR3 has 14 amino acids. The germline V gene has CDR1 LNHNV and CDR2 YYDKDF (reference sequence). From PBMCs, CD4+ and CD8+ T cells were sorted. Study-level results: Possibly as an HLA-related effect, TCR sharing across patients appeared less clear than in mice. Greater clonality was observed in lesional scalp samples, especially alopecia totalis/universalis, versus normal scalp.

Once RNA had been extracted, it was reverse transcribed into cDNA to act as the sequencing template. The table came from immunoSEQ multiplex PCR; TCRdb's copy has only in-frame clones and leaves some out. The data show 150,000 to 200,000 clones, with roughly 60% seen just once and approximately 4.3% held by the top ten. The sequencing input was CD4+ T cells sorted from blood. The chain couples TRBV15 to TRBJ1-5; D unresolved. The receptor's source is a human donor in good health. For the CDR3, the DNA is TGTGCCACCAGCAGAGGATGGGACAATCAGCCCCAGCATTTT. This encodes CATSRGWDNQPQHF.